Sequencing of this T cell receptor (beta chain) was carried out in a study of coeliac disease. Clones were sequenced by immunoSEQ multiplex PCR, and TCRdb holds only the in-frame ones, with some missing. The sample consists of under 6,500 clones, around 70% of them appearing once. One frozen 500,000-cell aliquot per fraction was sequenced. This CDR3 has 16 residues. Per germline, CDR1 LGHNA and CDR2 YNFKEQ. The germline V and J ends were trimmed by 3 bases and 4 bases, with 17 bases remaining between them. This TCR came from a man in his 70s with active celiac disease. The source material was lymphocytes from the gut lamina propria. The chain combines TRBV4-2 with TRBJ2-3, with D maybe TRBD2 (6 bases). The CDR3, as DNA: TGTGCCAGCAGCCATTTTGTCAAGAGGGACTCAGATACGCAGTATTTT. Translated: CASSHFVKRDSDTQYF.